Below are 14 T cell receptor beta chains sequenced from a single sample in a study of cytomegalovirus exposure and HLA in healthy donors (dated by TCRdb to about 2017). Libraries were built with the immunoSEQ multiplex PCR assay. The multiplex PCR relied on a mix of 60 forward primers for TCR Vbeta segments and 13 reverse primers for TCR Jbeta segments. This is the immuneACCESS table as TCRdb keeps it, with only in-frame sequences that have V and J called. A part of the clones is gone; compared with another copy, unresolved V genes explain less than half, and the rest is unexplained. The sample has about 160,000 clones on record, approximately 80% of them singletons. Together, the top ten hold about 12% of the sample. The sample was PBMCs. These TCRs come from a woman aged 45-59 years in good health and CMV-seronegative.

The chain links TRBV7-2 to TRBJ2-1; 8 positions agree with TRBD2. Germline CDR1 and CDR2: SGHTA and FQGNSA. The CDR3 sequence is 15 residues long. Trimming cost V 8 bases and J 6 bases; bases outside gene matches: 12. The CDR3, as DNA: TGTGCCAGCCGCCCCCTTGAGCGGGGGCCCAATGAGCAGTTCTTC. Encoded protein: CASRPLERGPNEQFF.

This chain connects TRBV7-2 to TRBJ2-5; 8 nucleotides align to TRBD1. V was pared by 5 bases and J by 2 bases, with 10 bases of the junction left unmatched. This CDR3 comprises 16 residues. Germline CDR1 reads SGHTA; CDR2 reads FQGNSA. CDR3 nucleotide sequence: TGTGCCAGCAGCCTCGGGTGGGACAGGAGACAAGAGACCCAGTACTTC. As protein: CASSLGWDRRQETQYF.

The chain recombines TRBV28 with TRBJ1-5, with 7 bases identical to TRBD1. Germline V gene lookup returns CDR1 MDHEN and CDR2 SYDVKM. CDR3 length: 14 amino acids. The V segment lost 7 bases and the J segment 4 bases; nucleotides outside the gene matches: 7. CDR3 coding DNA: TGTGCCAGCACTGAGGGGACAGCTAATCAGCCCCAGCATTTT. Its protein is CASTEGTANQPQHF.

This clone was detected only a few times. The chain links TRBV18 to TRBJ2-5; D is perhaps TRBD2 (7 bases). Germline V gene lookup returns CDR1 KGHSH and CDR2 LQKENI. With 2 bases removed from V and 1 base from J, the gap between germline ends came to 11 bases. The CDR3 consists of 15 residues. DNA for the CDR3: TGTGCCAGCTCACCAAGGGGGGGCCCCCAAGAGACCCAGTACTTC. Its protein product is CASSPRGGPQETQYF.

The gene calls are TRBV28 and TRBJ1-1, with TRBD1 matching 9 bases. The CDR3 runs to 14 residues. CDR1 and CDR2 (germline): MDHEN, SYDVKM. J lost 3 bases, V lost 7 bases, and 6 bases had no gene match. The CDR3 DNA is TGTGCCAGCAATACGGGACAGGGATACACTGAAGCTTTCTTT. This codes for CASNTGQGYTEAFF.

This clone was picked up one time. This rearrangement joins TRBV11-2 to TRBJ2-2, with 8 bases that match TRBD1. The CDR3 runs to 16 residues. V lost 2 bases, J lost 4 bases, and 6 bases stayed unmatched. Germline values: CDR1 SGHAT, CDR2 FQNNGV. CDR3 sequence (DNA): TGTGCCAGCAGCTTACGGACAGGGCAGAGCACCGGGGAGCTGTTTTTT. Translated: CASSLRTGQSTGELFF.

The CDR3, as DNA: TGTGCCAGCGGAAGAACAGGGTCGGGGCAGTTCTTC. Its translation is CASGRTGSGQFF. The V call is TRBV6-5, the J call TRBJ2-1, with D possibly matching TRBD1 (6 bases). CDR1 and CDR2 (germline): MNHEY, SVGAGI. Deletions cut 8 bases from V and 12 bases from J, with 17 bases between. The CDR3 has 12 amino acids.

The CDR3 region has the DNA TGTGCCTGGAGGACGGGTGGGGGAAACACCATATATTTT. Translating gives CAWRTGGGNTIYF. The V call is TRBV30, the J call TRBJ1-3, with no clear D. Germline CDR1 reads GTSNPN; CDR2 reads SVGIG (reference sequence). The CDR3 covers 13 residues. Trimming shortened V by 3 bases and J by 4 bases, and 10 bases separated the two germline ends.

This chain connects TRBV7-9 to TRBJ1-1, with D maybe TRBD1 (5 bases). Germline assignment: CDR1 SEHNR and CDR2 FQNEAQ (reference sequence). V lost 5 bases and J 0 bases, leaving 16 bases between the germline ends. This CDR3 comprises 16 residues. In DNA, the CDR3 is TGTGCCAGCAGCACCCCGCGCGGGACTATGAACACTGAAGCTTTCTTT. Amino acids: CASSTPRGTMNTEAFF. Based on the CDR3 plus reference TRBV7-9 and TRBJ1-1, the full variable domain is DTGVSQNPRHKITKRGQNVTFRCDPISEHNRLYWYRQTLGQGPEFLTYFQNEAQLEKSRLLSDRFSAERPKGSFSTLEIQRTEQGDSAMYLCASSTPRGTMNTEAFFGQGTRLTVV.

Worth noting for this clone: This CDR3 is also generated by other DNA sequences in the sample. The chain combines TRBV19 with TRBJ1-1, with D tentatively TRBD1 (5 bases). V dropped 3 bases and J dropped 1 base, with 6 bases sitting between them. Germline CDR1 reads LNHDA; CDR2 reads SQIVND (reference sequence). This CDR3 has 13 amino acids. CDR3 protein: CASSIRENTEAFF. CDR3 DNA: TGTGCCAGTAGTATCAGGGAGAACACTGAAGCTTTCTTT. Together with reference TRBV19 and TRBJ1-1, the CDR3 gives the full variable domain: DGGITQSPKYLFRKEGQNVTLSCEQNLNHDAMYWYRQDPGQGLRLIYYSQIVNDFQKGDIAEGYSVSREKKESFPLTVTSAQKNPTAFYLCASSIRENTEAFFGQGTRLTVV.

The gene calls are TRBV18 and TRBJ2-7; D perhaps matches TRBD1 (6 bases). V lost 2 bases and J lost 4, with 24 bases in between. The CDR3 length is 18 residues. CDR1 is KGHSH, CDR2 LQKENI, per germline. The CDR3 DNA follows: TGTGCCAGCTCACCAGCCTCACAGGGCCCTTTGGTCGGATACGAGCAGTACTTC. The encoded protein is CASSPASQGPLVGYEQYF.

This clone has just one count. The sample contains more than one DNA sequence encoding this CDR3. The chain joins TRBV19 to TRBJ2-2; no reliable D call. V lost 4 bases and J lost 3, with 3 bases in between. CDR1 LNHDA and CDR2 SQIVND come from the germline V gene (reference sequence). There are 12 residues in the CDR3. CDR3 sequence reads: CASSTYTGELFF. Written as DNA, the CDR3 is TGTGCCAGTAGTACGTACACCGGGGAGCTGTTTTTT.

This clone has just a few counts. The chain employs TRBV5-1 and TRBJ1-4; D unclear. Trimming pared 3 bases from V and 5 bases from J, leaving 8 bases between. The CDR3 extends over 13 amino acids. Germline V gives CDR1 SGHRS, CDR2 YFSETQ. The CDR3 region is CASSSDINEKLFF. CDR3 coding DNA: TGCGCCAGCAGCTCCGACATCAATGAAAAACTGTTTTTT. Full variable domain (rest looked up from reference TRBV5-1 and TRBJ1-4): KAGVTQTPRYLIKTRGQQVTLSCSPISGHRSVSWYQQTPGQGLQFLFEYFSETQRNKGNFPGRFSGRQFSNSRSEMNVSTLELGDSALYLCASSSDINEKLFFGSGTQLSVL.

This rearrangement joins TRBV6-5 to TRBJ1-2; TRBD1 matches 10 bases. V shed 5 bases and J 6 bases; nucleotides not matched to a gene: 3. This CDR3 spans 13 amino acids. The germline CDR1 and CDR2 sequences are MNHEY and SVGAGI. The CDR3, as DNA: TGTGCCAGCAGTCGGACAGGGGGTGATGGCTACACCTTC. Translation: CASSRTGGDGYTF.